What follows are 23 T cell receptor beta chains derived from one specimen sequenced in a study of T cells after posttransplantation cyclophosphamide. Some clones are missing from TCRdb's copy, which holds only in-frame ones; the method was immunoSEQ multiplex PCR. The counts give under 25,000 clones, none of them seen only once; approximately 6.3% is held by the top ten. Material: PBMCs. The receptors here all came from an older woman in good health, CMV-negative, and a related stem cell transplant donor.

In its sample, this clone was seen many times. This sequence joins TRBV6-5 and TRBJ2-7; 8 positions agree with TRBD1. The ends lost 3 bases at V and 0 bases at J; junction bases unmatched: 1. The germline V gene encodes CDR1 MNHEY and CDR2 SVGAGI. CDR3 length: 14 residues. CDR3 residues: CASSYTGGSYEQYF. The CDR3 DNA reads as TGTGCCAGCAGTTATACAGGGGGCTCCTACGAGCAGTACTTC.

This clone has a count of ten or more. The J gene is TRBJ2-1, the V gene TRBV11-3; 9 positions match TRBD2. Germline V lookup: CDR1 SGHNT, CDR2 YENEEA. The CDR3 loop spans 14 amino acids. J gave up 9 bases and V 3 bases, and 6 bases lay outside the gene matches. The DNA for the CDR3 is TGTGCCAGCAGCTTCGCCGGGACTAGCTTTGAGCAGTTCTTC. Translating it yields CASSFAGTSFEQFF.

The V gene is TRBV28, the J gene TRBJ1-2; D might be TRBD1 (6 bases). The CDR3 has 16 residues. The germline V gene has CDR1 MDHEN and CDR2 SYDVKM. V was pared by 8 bases and J by 4 bases, with 23 bases between. CDR3 coding DNA: TGTGCCAGCCGGCCTGCGGGGGGCCACCTTGTCTATGGCTACACCTTC. This encodes CASRPAGGHLVYGYTF.

This clone occurred many times. The chain joins TRBV7-9 to TRBJ1-5; no clear D. V was clipped by 3 bases and J by 5 bases, with 8 bases between them. Germline V gene lookup returns CDR1 SEHNR and CDR2 FQNEAQ (reference sequence). This CDR3 spans 13 amino acids. For the CDR3, the DNA is TGTGCCAGCAGCTTTAGCCTCGATCAGCCCCAGCATTTT. Protein: CASSFSLDQPQHF.

The table lists this clone with many counts. The gene calls are TRBV5-4 and TRBJ2-5; 8 bases line up with TRBD1. CDR1 and CDR2 (germline): SGHNT, YYREEE (reference sequence). V gave up 4 bases and J gave up 4 bases; unmatched junction bases: 9. The CDR3 is 15 residues long. This chain's CDR3 is CASSEPTGGLETQYF. The CDR3 DNA reads as TGTGCCAGCAGCGAGCCAACAGGGGGGCTAGAGACCCAGTACTTC.

There are many counts of this clone. The chain couples TRBV28 to TRBJ1-3; D may be TRBD1 (5 bases). The CDR3 covers 15 residues. V was clipped by 2 bases and J by 0 bases, with 8 bases between them. The germline CDR1 and CDR2 sequences are MDHEN and SYDVKM. CDR3 coding DNA: TGTGCCAGCAGTTTACAGGGCCTCTCTGGAAACACCATATATTTT. Translation gives CASSLQGLSGNTIYF. The full variable domain, with the rest looked up from reference TRBV28 and TRBJ1-3, is DVKVTQSSRYLVKRTGEKVFLECVQDMDHENMFWYRQDPGLGLRLIYFSYDVKMKEKGDIPEGYSVSREKKERFSLILESASTNQTSMYLCASSLQGLSGNTIYFGEGSWLTVV.

This clone has ten or more counts. The chain links TRBV30 to TRBJ1-1; 7 positions agree with TRBD1. CDR1 and CDR2 from the germline V gene are GTSNPN and SVGIG (reference sequence). The CDR3 is 16 residues long. Losses at the gene ends were 0 bases for V and 4 bases for J; bases not matched to a gene: 11. CDR3: CAWSVHRGITITEAFF. The CDR3 DNA is TGTGCCTGGAGTGTACACAGGGGTATAACGATCACTGAAGCTTTCTTT.

This clone has just a few counts. This chain connects TRBV27 to TRBJ2-7; 8 bases line up with TRBD1. Losses at the gene ends were 5 bases for V and 3 bases for J; bases not matched to a gene: 12. The CDR3 contains 16 residues. Germline CDR1 and CDR2: MNHEY and SMNVEV (reference sequence). CDR3 bases: TGTGCCAGCAGTCCCCGAGCAGGACAGGGTTTCTACGAGCAGTACTTC. Translating it yields CASSPRAGQGFYEQYF.

This clone came up many times. The genes are TRBV27 and TRBJ2-7, with 11 nucleotides matching TRBD2. Trimming took 0 bases from V and 5 from J; bases not matched to a gene: 3. The germline V gene encodes CDR1 MNHEY and CDR2 SMNVEV (reference sequence). CDR3 length: 15 amino acids. The CDR3, as DNA: TGTGCCAGCAGTTTATCTAGCGGGGGGGGGAACGAGCAGTACGTC. Protein sequence: CASSLSSGGGNEQYV.

V and J are TRBV2 and TRBJ2-5, with TRBD2 as a possible D gene (8 bases). V dropped 3 bases and J dropped 2 bases, with 28 bases sitting between them. The CDR3 is made up of 20 amino acids. Germline CDR1 SNHLY, CDR2 FYNNEI. The CDR3 region is CASSDSFNGDSGTAQETQYF. The DNA of the CDR3 is TGTGCCAGCAGTGACTCCTTCAATGGGGATAGCGGGACAGCACAAGAGACCCAGTACTTC.

Many counts were recorded for this clone. This chain links TRBV30 with TRBJ1-6, with D tentatively TRBD1 (6 bases). The CDR3 is made up of 15 amino acids. CDR1 and CDR2 (germline): GTSNPN, SVGIG (reference sequence). The germline V and J ends were trimmed by 0 bases and 7 bases, with 13 bases remaining between them. CDR3 sequence: CAWSVQGTRNSPLHF. The CDR3 coding sequence is TGTGCCTGGAGTGTACAAGGGACACGGAATTCACCCCTCCACTTT.

In this sample, this clone turned up a few times. The chain carries TRBV29-1 and TRBJ2-2; D uncertain. V was pared by 1 base and J by 1 base, with 4 bases between. This CDR3 region has 13 residues. Germline lookup yields CDR1 SQVTM and CDR2 ANQGSEA. This CDR3 is CSVEVLNTGELFF. The CDR3 DNA reads TGCAGCGTTGAAGTACTGAACACCGGGGAGCTGTTTTTT.

This clone was picked up many times. CDR3 region: CASSYGTQKTGELFF. In DNA form, the CDR3 reads TGTGCCAGCAGCTATGGGACACAAAAGACCGGGGAGCTGTTTTTT. The chain combines TRBV7-9 with TRBJ2-2; weak D call: TRBD1 (6 bases). Germline V gene data show CDR1 as SEHNR and CDR2 as FQNEAQ (reference sequence). Trimming removed 4 bases from V and 5 bases from J, with 14 bases in between. The CDR3 loop spans 15 amino acids.

This clone was found many times. The gene calls are TRBV7-9 and TRBJ1-2; D unresolved. CDR1 is SEHNR, CDR2 FQNEAQ, per germline (reference sequence). V was clipped by 2 bases and J by 0 bases, with 4 bases between them. This CDR3 is 13 amino acids long. The CDR3 sequence is CASSLISNYGYTF. CDR3 nucleotides: TGTGCCAGCAGCTTAATCTCTAACTATGGCTACACCTTC.

In this sample, this clone turned up many times. The rearrangement joins TRBV7-6 to TRBJ2-1; TRBD2 matches at 11 bases. The CDR3 sequence is 17 residues long. Germline-derived CDR1 and CDR2 are SGHVS and FNYEAQ. J lost 4 bases, V lost 2 bases, and 7 bases had no gene match. The CDR3 bases are TGTGCCAGCAGCTTAATGACTAGCGGGGAACCTTACAATGAGCAGTTCTTC. Its protein is CASSLMTSGEPYNEQFF.

This clone was counted many times. The CDR3 sequence is CASSWGGATNEKLFF. CDR3 in DNA: TGTGCCAGCAGCTGGGGGGGGGCAACTAATGAAAAACTGTTTTTT. The chain carries TRBV7-9 and TRBJ1-4, with D possibly TRBD1 on 5 matching bases. The CDR3 spans 15 residues. Germline loops: CDR1 SEHNR, CDR2 FQNEAQ (reference sequence). V lost 4 bases and J lost 0, with 9 bases in between.

In its sample, this clone was seen a few times. V gene TRBV6-1 combines with J gene TRBJ2-7; 8 nucleotides agree with TRBD1. Per germline, CDR1 MNHNS and CDR2 SASEGT. The CDR3 loop spans 11 amino acids. CDR3 amino acids: CTSSGQGRQYV. DNA for the CDR3: TGTACCAGCAGTGGACAGGGACGGCAGTACGTC.

This clone was counted many times. The chain has TRBV20-1 and TRBJ1-2; D not certain. The CDR3 extends over 11 amino acids. The V end was cut by 6 bases, the J end by 5 bases, with 10 bases between. Germline V gene data show CDR1 as DFQATT and CDR2 as SNEGSKA (reference sequence). CDR3 sequence: CSAPTRYGYTF. The DNA for the CDR3 is TGCAGTGCCCCGACGCGGTATGGCTACACCTTC.

This clone was found many times. The CDR3 coding sequence is TGTGCCAGCAGAATGGGTAGGGGTCTATACAATGAGCAGTTCTTC. This sequence encodes CASRMGRGLYNEQFF. This sequence joins TRBV5-6 and TRBJ2-1, with D possibly matching TRBD1 (5 bases). Germline-derived CDR1 and CDR2 are SGHDT and YYEEEE. Trimming removed 5 bases at V and 4 bases at J, with 16 bases between. The CDR3 runs to 15 residues.

In its sample, this clone was seen many times. The rearrangement joins TRBV6-6 to TRBJ2-5; TRBD2 agrees at 14 bases. The CDR3 has 15 amino acids. The junction had 3 bases not matched to a gene; V was cut back by 0 bases and J by 9 bases. Germline V gene data show CDR1 as MNHNY and CDR2 as SVGAGI (reference sequence). CDR3 amino acids: CASSYSGTSGGAQYF. The CDR3 bases are TGTGCCAGCAGTTACTCTGGGACTAGCGGGGGCGCCCAGTACTTC.

This clone showed up many times. DNA of the CDR3: TGTGCCAGCAGACCGGACAGTGAGGCCTACGAGCAGTACTTC. Protein product: CASRPDSEAYEQYF. The chain links TRBV27 to TRBJ2-7, with D perhaps matching TRBD1 (6 bases). The germline V gene has CDR1 MNHEY and CDR2 SMNVEV (reference sequence). The ends were cut back, 6 bases at V and 2 bases at J, with 14 bases in the middle. There are 14 residues in the CDR3.

This sequence joins TRBV6-5 and TRBJ2-5; 10 nucleotides align to TRBD1. The CDR3 extends over 14 amino acids. Germline-derived CDR1 and CDR2 are MNHEY and SVGAGI. The V and J ends lost 6 bases and 1 base, in that order; junction bases with no gene match: 2. The CDR3 is CASRRQGAQETQYF. The CDR3 DNA follows: TGTGCCAGCAGGCGACAGGGGGCCCAAGAGACCCAGTACTTC.

This clone showed up many times. V and J are TRBV4-3 and TRBJ1-6, with 11 bases that match TRBD1. Germline CDR1 is LGHNA and CDR2 is YSLEER. J lost 10 bases, V lost 4 bases, and 3 bases had no gene match. CDR3 size: 14 residues. CDR3 amino acids: CASSRDRGDSPLHF. CDR3 nucleotides: TGCGCCAGCAGCCGGGACAGGGGGGACTCACCCCTCCACTTT.